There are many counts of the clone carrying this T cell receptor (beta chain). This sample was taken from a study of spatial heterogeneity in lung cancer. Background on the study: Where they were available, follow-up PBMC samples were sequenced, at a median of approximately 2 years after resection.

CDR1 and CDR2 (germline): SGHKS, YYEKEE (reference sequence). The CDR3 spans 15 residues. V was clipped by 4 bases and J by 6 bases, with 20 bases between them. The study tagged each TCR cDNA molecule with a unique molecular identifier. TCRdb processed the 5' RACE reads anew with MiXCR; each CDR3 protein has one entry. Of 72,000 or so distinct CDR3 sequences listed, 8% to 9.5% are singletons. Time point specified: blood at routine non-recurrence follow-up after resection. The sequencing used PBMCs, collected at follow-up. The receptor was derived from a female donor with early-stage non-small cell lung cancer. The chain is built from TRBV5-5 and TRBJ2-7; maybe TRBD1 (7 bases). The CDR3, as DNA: TGTGCCAGCAGCGCTAGACAGGGAGGTCAGTCCGAGCAGTACTTC. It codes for CASSARQGGQSEQYF.